One sample yielded the 15 T cell receptor beta chains listed below, sequenced in a study of regulatory and conventional T cells in RAG deficiency (dated by TCRdb to 2017 to 2019). Before genomic DNA extraction, conventional CD4+ T cells were purified from blood as CD25-low CD127-high cells. Library prep was done by the immunoSEQ multiplex PCR assay. As stored in TCRdb, this immuneACCESS dataset retains in-frame rearrangements with V and J assigned. A fraction of the clones does not appear; measured against another copy, unresolved V genes explain less than half of the discrepancy, and the remainder lacks a known reason. This sample comprises approximately 12,000 clones, roughly 93% of them detected only once. The top ten constitute around 0.96% of the sample. These sequences were also reported in another study, on regulatory T cells. The second study, in turn, reports: The multiplex PCR relied on 52 forward TRBV primers and 13 reverse TRBJ primers, and amplification bias was corrected through assay-based and computational methods.

The sample comprised CD4+ effector T cells sorted from blood. These TCRs come from a human donor in good health.

The J gene is TRBJ1-5, the V gene TRBV28, with D hard to call. The germline CDR1 and CDR2 sequences are MDHEN and SYDVKM. This CDR3 is built from 14 residues. Trimming cost V 2 bases and J 1 base, with 6 bases left between them. The CDR3, as DNA: TGTGCCAGCAGTTTACTGGAGAGCAATCAGCCCCAGCATTTT. It translates to CASSLLESNQPQHF. Combining the CDR3 with reference TRBV28 and TRBJ1-5 gives the whole variable domain DVKVTQSSRYLVKRTGEKVFLECVQDMDHENMFWYRQDPGLGLRLIYFSYDVKMKEKGDIPEGYSVSREKKERFSLILESASTNQTSMYLCASSLLESNQPQHFGDGTRLSIL.

This clone occurred a few times. The genes are TRBV19 and TRBJ1-6; D is undetermined. Germline V gene lookup returns CDR1 LNHDA and CDR2 SQIVND (reference sequence). There are 14 residues in the CDR3. V was cut by 6 bases and J by 5 bases, with 11 bases left in between. The CDR3 DNA reads as TGTGCCAGTAGCTACCGGGCGAATAATTCACCCCTCCACTTT. It codes for CASSYRANNSPLHF.

The rearrangement links TRBV6-1 to TRBJ1-2; D is unclear. Trimming left V 6 bases short and J 0 bases short, with 8 bases between. Germline V gene sequence: CDR1 MNHNS, CDR2 SASEGT. The CDR3 totals 13 residues. In nucleotides, the CDR3 is TGTGCCAGCAGCCCGTCGGCTAACTATGGCTACACCTTC. It translates to CASSPSANYGYTF.

The chain uses TRBV6-1 and TRBJ2-1; 7 bases fit TRBD2. From germline, CDR1 is MNHNS and CDR2 SASEGT. V dropped 7 bases and J dropped 9; count of bases not matched to a gene: 12. The CDR3 runs 14 residues. This chain's CDR3 is CASIGWEGHGEQFF. CDR3 DNA: TGTGCCAGCATAGGGTGGGAGGGCCACGGTGAGCAGTTCTTC.

The V and J genes are TRBV6-5 and TRBJ2-7; perhaps TRBD2 as D (6 bases). The CDR3 runs to 16 residues. V was cut by 0 bases and J by 2 bases, with 14 bases left in between. CDR1 and CDR2 (germline): MNHEY, SVGAGI. In nucleotides, the CDR3 is TGTGCCAGCAGTTACTCGAACGCTGGCGGGACCTACGAGCAGTACTTC. Translated, it gives CASSYSNAGGTYEQYF.

V is TRBV7-3 and J is TRBJ1-2; no clear D gene. This CDR3 has 15 amino acids. Germline CDR1 reads SGHTA; CDR2 reads FQGTGA. With 5 bases removed from V and 2 bases from J, the gap between germline ends came to 15 bases. DNA for the CDR3: TGTGCCAGCAGCCCCCACGTGGGATTAAACTATGGCTACACCTTC. Protein sequence: CASSPHVGLNYGYTF.

This chain links TRBV5-6 with TRBJ2-5; D possibly corresponds to TRBD1 (5 bases). The CDR3 length is 15 residues. The V gene's germline CDR1 is SGHDT and CDR2 YYEEEE. Trimming pared 2 bases from V and 5 bases from J, leaving 16 bases between. The CDR3 coding sequence is TGTGCCAGCAGCTTCAAAAGGGGCTCGGTTGAGACCCAGTACTTC. Residues: CASSFKRGSVETQYF.

This clone was seen a single time. The rearrangement joins TRBV11-3 to TRBJ2-3; D ambiguous. There are 15 residues in the CDR3. CDR1 SGHNT and CDR2 YENEEA come from the germline V gene. V was pared by 2 bases and J by 8 bases, with 17 bases between. CDR3 DNA sequence: TGTGCCAGCAGCTTAACGGGTCTAACTGGAAGTACGCAGTATTTT. This encodes CASSLTGLTGSTQYF. The variable domain in full, completed from reference TRBV11-3 and TRBJ2-3, reads EAGVVQSPRYKIIEKKQPVAFWCNPISGHNTLYWYLQNLGQGPELLIRYENEEAVDDSQLPKDRFSAERLKGVDSTLKIQPAELGDSAVYLCASSLTGLTGSTQYFGPGTRLTVL.

The chain links TRBV5-1 to TRBJ2-7; 7 nucleotides match TRBD1. J was trimmed by 2 bases and V by 3 bases; bases with no gene match: 5. The CDR3 consists of 14 residues. Germline-derived CDR1 and CDR2 are SGHRS and YFSETQ. CDR3 bases: TGCGCCAGCAGCTACCACAGGGGTCCCTACGAGCAGTACTTC. Protein product: CASSYHRGPYEQYF.

DNA for the CDR3: TGTGCCAGTAGTACCGAGACAGGCCCGAATAATTCACCCCTCCACTTT. Amino acid sequence: CASSTETGPNNSPLHF. V is TRBV19 and J is TRBJ1-6, with a possible D match to TRBD1 (6 bases). The CDR3 runs to 16 residues. V lost 4 bases to trimming and J lost 5 bases, with 15 bases between them. The germline V gene encodes CDR1 LNHDA and CDR2 SQIVND (reference sequence).

This chain uses TRBV19 with TRBJ1-6; D not certain. There are 14 residues in the CDR3. V was pared by 5 bases and J by 7 bases, with 12 bases between. Per germline, CDR1 LNHDA and CDR2 SQIVND (reference sequence). The CDR3 DNA reads TGTGCCAGTAGTTTCGGACGCCAAAATTCACCCCTCCACTTT. Protein sequence: CASSFGRQNSPLHF.

The V call is TRBV6-6, the J call TRBJ2-7; 8 nucleotides agree with TRBD2. The germline CDR1 and CDR2 sequences are MNHNY and SVGAGI (reference sequence). V shed 6 bases and J 6 bases; nucleotides not matched to a gene: 13. This CDR3 comprises 15 residues. The CDR3 coding sequence is TGTGCCAGCAGAAGACGAGCGGGAGAGGGAAGCGAGCAGTACTTC. Encoded protein: CASRRRAGEGSEQYF.

The chain links TRBV5-1 to TRBJ2-4; 8 nucleotides line up with TRBD1. Germline-derived CDR1 and CDR2 are SGHRS and YFSETQ. Trimming removed 0 bases from V and 8 bases from J; junction bases left unmatched: 7. This CDR3 spans 15 amino acids. CDR3 in DNA: TGCGCCAGCAGCTTGGCCAGGGGGCGAGGGGACATTCAGTACTTC. It specifies CASSLARGRGDIQYF.

The chain has TRBV19 and TRBJ1-2, with 7 bases aligning to TRBD1. Per germline, CDR1 LNHDA and CDR2 SQIVND (reference sequence). This CDR3 comprises 14 residues. V lost 7 bases, J lost 2 bases, and 7 bases stayed unmatched. In nucleotides, the CDR3 is TGTGCCAGTACCCCCGGGACAGAAAACTATGGCTACACCTTC. It yields the protein CASTPGTENYGYTF.

The V and J genes are TRBV5-1 and TRBJ1-4; D call uncertain. V lost 0 bases and J lost 8, with 14 bases in between. CDR1 is SGHRS, CDR2 YFSETQ, per germline. The length of the CDR3 is 15 residues. CDR3 residues: CASSLVSLEGEKLFF. CDR3 DNA sequence: TGCGCCAGCAGCTTGGTCAGCCTTGAAGGGGAAAAACTGTTTTTT.